This T cell receptor (beta chain) is drawn from a study of blood T cell repertoires in COVID-19. Here immunoSEQ multiplex PCR was the method, and the copy in TCRdb shows in-frame clones only, minus some. The table shows 200,000 to 250,000 clones, with 75% to 85% occurring only once. The V end was cut by 2 bases, the J end by 4 bases, with 6 bases between. There are 13 residues in the CDR3. The germline V gene has CDR1 LNHDA and CDR2 SQIVND (reference sequence). As to this clone: Other DNA sequences within the sample encode an identical CDR3.

Specimen: peripheral blood. This sequence was found in a human donor in a cohort sampled during active COVID-19. This chain joins TRBV19 and TRBJ1-5; D is uncertain. In DNA form, the CDR3 reads TGTGCCAGTAGTATATCAGTAAATCAGCCCCAGCATTTT. Protein: CASSISVNQPQHF.